This TCR beta chain was sequenced during a study of cytomegalovirus exposure and HLA in healthy donors. Whole-study context: Among the approximately 400 genotyped donors, 81% were placed in the Caucasian-associated ancestry cluster.

PCR primers comprised 60 Vbeta and 13 Jbeta primers. Assay used: immunoSEQ multiplex PCR; TCRdb lists only in-frame clones, some missing. Among 100,000 to 150,000 clones listed, around 72% were seen once. Trimming removed 6 bases at V and 13 bases at J, with 22 bases between. CDR1 MNHEY and CDR2 SVGAGI come from the germline V gene. CDR3 size: 14 residues. This sequence was found in a young man in good health and CMV-seronegative. Sequenced material: PBMCs. This sequence joins TRBV6-5 and TRBJ1-5; weak D call: TRBD1 (5 bases). CDR3 DNA sequence: TGTGCCAGCAGCCGCGCCCCCCAGGGAACCCCGCAGCATTTT. This encodes CASSRAPQGTPQHF.